Listed below are T cell receptor beta chains from one sample, sequenced in a study of spatial heterogeneity in lung cancer. TCRdb itself ran the 5' RACE reads through MiXCR, one entry per CDR3 protein. This table holds about 29,000 distinct CDR3 sequences, about 6.6% found once. The specimen was lung tumor tissue, collected at surgery. These receptor sequences come from a male donor with early-stage non-small cell lung cancer. CDR3s include the opening cysteine and the closing phenylalanine or tryptophan. Each record gives: D gene, J gene, V gene, clone size, CDR3 length, CDR3 DNA, CDR3 protein. A D gene is named only where the DNA matches it firmly. Size values are once, few and many counts, or a class for expanded clones, and some rows have none.

>.|TRBJ2-3|TRBV5-1|many|16
TGCGCCAGCAGCCCGGAGGGGGGGGCCGCCAGGGATACGCAGTATTTT
CASSPEGGAARDTQYF
>.|TRBJ2-1|TRBV9|many|12
TGTGCCAGCAGCGTAGGATACAATGAGCAGTTCTTC
CASSVGYNEQFF
>.|TRBJ1-3|TRBV13|many|14
TGTGCCAGCAGCTTGGGGGCCATTGGAAACACCATATATTTT
CASSLGAIGNTIYF
>.|TRBJ2-5|TRBV30|.|14
TGTGCCTCTCAATCCGCATACCTAGTAGAGACCCAGTACTTC
CASQSAYLVETQYF
>.|TRBJ2-1|TRBV6-5|few|13
TGTGCCAGCTCGGCTGTTTCCTACAATGAGCAGTTCTTC
CASSAVSYNEQFF
>.|TRBJ1-2|TRBV15|many|12
TGTGCCACCAGCAGAGACCGCTATGGCTACACCTTC
CATSRDRYGYTF
>.|TRBJ2-5|TRBV6-1|many|13
TGTGCCAGCAGGGGATTGACCCAAGAGACCCAGTACTTC
CASRGLTQETQYF
>.|TRBJ2-2|TRBV6-2/TRBV6-3|many|16
TGTGCCACCGGGACACGGTCAAGGGCGGACACCGGGGAGCTGTTTTTT
CATGTRSRADTGELFF
>.|TRBJ2-3|TRBV3-1|many|14
TGTGCCAGCAGCCAAAGAGGGCCCACAGATACGCAGTATTTT
CASSQRGPTDTQYF
>TRBD1|TRBJ1-2|TRBV20-1|.|12
TGCAGTGGATCAACAGGGGGCTATGGCTACACCTTC
CSGSTGGYGYTF
>TRBD2|TRBJ2-3|TRBV24-1|many|18
TGTGCCACCAGTGACCCCCTTCCGGGGGGAAGTCGCACAGATACGCAGTATTTT
CATSDPLPGGSRTDTQYF
>.|TRBJ2-3|TRBV4-3|many|14
TGCGCCAGCAGCCAACAGGGACGCACAGATACGCAGTATTTT
CASSQQGRTDTQYF
>.|TRBJ2-7|TRBV10-2|many|13
TGCGCCAGCAGTGACGGGAGAGCCTACGAGCAGTACTTC
CASSDGRAYEQYF
>.|TRBJ2-6|TRBV7-2|many|18
TGTGCCAGCAGCTTAGGCAGGGTGCAAATGGCTGGGGCCAACGTCCTGACTTTC
CASSLGRVQMAGANVLTF
>.|TRBJ2-3|TRBV7-8|.|14
TGTGCCAGCAGCCCAAGGGACAGCACAGATACGCAGTATTTT
CASSPRDSTDTQYF
>.|TRBJ1-2|TRBV5-1|few|12
TGCGCCAGCAGCTTGGCGGGGCCTGGCTACACCTTC
CASSLAGPGYTF
>TRBD1|TRBJ1-2|TRBV12-3/TRBV12-4|many|15
TGTGCCAGCAGCCCTGGGACAGCTCACCACTATGGCTACACCTTC
CASSPGTAHHYGYTF
>TRBD2|TRBJ2-7|TRBV20-1|.|14
TGCAGTGCCTCCTTCTTAGCGGGGCGGTACGAGCAGTACTTC
CSASFLAGRYEQYF
>.|TRBJ2-1|TRBV3-1|.|13
TGTGCCAGCAGCCAAGTAGGAGGAAATGAGCAGTTCTTC
CASSQVGGNEQFF
>TRBD2|TRBJ2-7|TRBV4-3|few|17
TGCGCCAGCAGCCGACAAGCGGGGGGACTTATCCCCTACGAGCAGTACTTC
CASSRQAGGLIPYEQYF
>TRBD1|TRBJ1-6|TRBV6-2/TRBV6-3|many|15
TGTGCCAGCAGTTACAGGGACAGCTCCACTTCACCCCTCCACTTT
CASSYRDSSTSPLHF
>.|TRBJ1-5|TRBV7-2|many|14
TGTGCCAGCAGTTCGGACAGCCTCTATCAGCCCCAGCATTTT
CASSSDSLYQPQHF
>TRBD2|TRBJ2-1|TRBV6-1|.|16
TGTGCCAGCAGTGATGATAGCGGGGGGGTCGACAATGAGCAGTTCTTC
CASSDDSGGVDNEQFF
>TRBD1|TRBJ2-7|TRBV6-1|many|14
TGTGCCAGCAGTGTTACACAGGGGGGATACGAGCAGTACTTC
CASSVTQGGYEQYF